A selection of T cell receptor beta chains follows, all from one sample in a study of CD8 T cells in ankylosing spondylitis. One entry per CDR3 protein results from TCRdb running MiXCR on the 5' RACE reads. The profile shows about 340,000 distinct CDR3 sequences, around 8% of them singletons. The sequencing input was blood, either unsorted or a sorted T cell fraction (not recorded which). These receptors were obtained from a male donor with ankylosing spondylitis. The CDR3 runs from the conserved cysteine through the conserved F or W. The order of the fields is V gene, J gene, D gene, clone size, CDR3 DNA, CDR3 protein. The D gene is left open where the match is weak. Size tells how often a clone was seen (once, few, many) or the class of an expanded clone, and some rows leave it out.

V: TRBV27
J: TRBJ1-1
D: .
size: .
DNA: TGTGCCAGCAGTACCCGAGGCCTTGGAGCTTTCTTT
CDR3: CASSTRGLGAFF

V: TRBV7-6
J: TRBJ2-3
D: TRBD2
size: many
DNA: TGTGCCAGCAGCCTGGGACTACCCCGCACAGATACGCAGTATTTT
CDR3: CASSLGLPRTDTQYF

V: TRBV13
J: TRBJ2-7
D: TRBD1
size: few
DNA: TGTGCCAGCAGCTCCCGGACAGGGGGCTTCTACGAGCAGTACTTC
CDR3: CASSSRTGGFYEQYF

V: TRBV7-9
J: TRBJ1-1
D: .
size: .
DNA: TGTGCCAGCAGCCTCTACCCCCTCGAAGCTTTCTTT
CDR3: CASSLYPLEAFF

V: TRBV5-6
J: TRBJ2-5
D: .
size: .
DNA: TGTGCCAGCAGCTTAGGACTGTACCAAGAGACCCAGTACTTC
CDR3: CASSLGLYQETQYF

V: TRBV20-1
J: TRBJ2-7
D: TRBD1
size: few
DNA: TGCAGTGCCCTGGGACAGGGATATCGCGAGCAGTACTTC
CDR3: CSALGQGYREQYF

V: TRBV29-1
J: TRBJ2-7
D: TRBD2
size: .
DNA: TGCAGCGCCCCGGGGGGGGCTGGTGGCGAGCAGTACTTC
CDR3: CSAPGGAGGEQYF

V: TRBV25-1
J: TRBJ2-1
D: .
size: .
DNA: TGTGCCACCACTGACACGTCCGCCTACAATGAGCAGTTCTTC
CDR3: CATTDTSAYNEQFF

V: TRBV7-9
J: TRBJ1-4
D: .
size: many
DNA: TGTGCCAGCAGCGGGGGTGCAACTAATGAAAAACTGTTTTTT
CDR3: CASSGGATNEKLFF

V: TRBV2
J: TRBJ1-4
D: .
size: .
DNA: TGTGCCAGCAGATGGACCCAAGCGGGGGAAAAACTGTTTTTT
CDR3: CASRWTQAGEKLFF

V: TRBV18
J: TRBJ2-1
D: .
size: few
DNA: TGTGCCAGCTCACCGTACCTGGGGCAGGGGTTTGAAAATGAGCAGTTCTTC
CDR3: CASSPYLGQGFENEQFF

V: TRBV5-1
J: TRBJ2-7
D: .
size: .
DNA: TGCGCCAGCAGAAGGGACCGCCACTACGAGCAGTACTTC
CDR3: CASRRDRHYEQYF

V: TRBV12-3/TRBV12-4
J: TRBJ2-2
D: TRBD1
size: .
DNA: TGTACCTGCAGTTTATCGACCGGGACAGGGAACACCGGGGAGCTGTTTTTT
CDR3: CTCSLSTGTGNTGELFF

V: TRBV29-1
J: TRBJ2-3
D: .
size: few
DNA: TGCAGCGTTGAAGGACGGAGCACAGATACGCAGTATTTT
CDR3: CSVEGRSTDTQYF

V: TRBV25-1
J: TRBJ1-5
D: TRBD1
size: many
DNA: TGTGCCAGCAGTGGAAACCGGGACAGGGAGAATCAGCCCCAGCATTTT
CDR3: CASSGNRDRENQPQHF

V: TRBV3-1
J: TRBJ1-5
D: .
size: many
DNA: TGTGCCAGCAGCGCGGGGACTCAGCCCCAGCATTTT
CDR3: CASSAGTQPQHF

V: TRBV12-3/TRBV12-4
J: TRBJ1-5
D: .
size: many
DNA: TGTGCCAGCAGTTTTTCCGGCAATCAGCCCCAGCATTTT
CDR3: CASSFSGNQPQHF

V: TRBV28
J: TRBJ2-1
D: .
size: .
DNA: TGTGCCAGCACGCTACGGGGGTACGACTCCTACAATGAGCAGTTCTTC
CDR3: CASTLRGYDSYNEQFF

V: TRBV20-1
J: TRBJ1-1
D: TRBD1
size: few
DNA: TGCAGTGCTTGGGACAGCCGAAACACTGAAGCTTTCTTT
CDR3: CSAWDSRNTEAFF

V: TRBV11-2
J: TRBJ1-4
D: .
size: few
DNA: TGTGCCAGCAGCTTAGAGTCGAGGGGTCGGGGTAATGAAAAACTGTTTTTT
CDR3: CASSLESRGRGNEKLFF

V: TRBV3-1
J: TRBJ2-3
D: .
size: many
DNA: TGTGCCAGCAGCCCATGGGGGACAACCACAGATACGCAGTATTTT
CDR3: CASSPWGTTTDTQYF

V: TRBV27
J: TRBJ2-1
D: .
size: .
DNA: TGTGCCAGCACCGGGGATAATTACAATGAGCAGTTCTTC
CDR3: CASTGDNYNEQFF

V: TRBV6-1
J: TRBJ2-5
D: .
size: .
DNA: TGTGCCAGCAGTGAAGGGGGCGAGACCCAGTACTTC
CDR3: CASSEGGETQYF

V: TRBV20-1
J: TRBJ1-4
D: .
size: few
DNA: TGCAGTGCTAGAGATCAGGGTGGCGTTGAAAAACTGTTTTTT
CDR3: CSARDQGGVEKLFF

V: TRBV27
J: TRBJ2-2
D: .
size: few
DNA: TGTGCCAGCAGTCCGCTGCCCGGGGAGCTGTTTTTT
CDR3: CASSPLPGELFF

V: TRBV7-9
J: TRBJ2-7
D: TRBD1
size: few
DNA: TGTGCCAGCAGCGGCCGAGACAGGGAGTCCTACGAGCAGTACTTC
CDR3: CASSGRDRESYEQYF

V: TRBV6-2/TRBV6-3
J: TRBJ1-5
D: .
size: .
DNA: TGTGCCACCACTAAACAGGGATGGAGCAATCAGCCCCAGCATTTT
CDR3: CATTKQGWSNQPQHF

V: TRBV2
J: TRBJ2-3
D: .
size: .
DNA: TGTGCCAGCAGTGAGGAGGGTTCCCGGACCAGCACAGATACGCAGTATTTT
CDR3: CASSEEGSRTSTDTQYF

V: TRBV5-1
J: TRBJ2-3
D: .
size: many
DNA: TGCGCCAGCAGCTTGCAGAAGGGTCCCACAGATACGCAGTATTTT
CDR3: CASSLQKGPTDTQYF

V: TRBV3-1
J: TRBJ2-3
D: TRBD2
size: .
DNA: TGTGCCAGCAGCTTTGGACTAGCTAATCGAGATACGCAGTATTTT
CDR3: CASSFGLANRDTQYF

V: TRBV29-1
J: TRBJ2-7
D: TRBD1
size: .
DNA: TGCAGCGTCCGGACAGGCCCGACCTACGAGCAGTACTTC
CDR3: CSVRTGPTYEQYF

V: TRBV20-1
J: TRBJ1-5
D: .
size: .
DNA: TGCAGTGCTAGTTCAGGGAGAAATCAGCCCCAGCATTTT
CDR3: CSASSGRNQPQHF

V: TRBV9
J: TRBJ2-7
D: .
size: many
DNA: TGTGCCAGCAGCGTAGGCAGCTACTCTACCTACGAGCAGTACTTC
CDR3: CASSVGSYSTYEQYF

V: TRBV7-9
J: TRBJ1-1
D: .
size: .
DNA: TGTGCCAGCACCCTCGGGGGCTGGAGCACTGAAGCTTTCTTT
CDR3: CASTLGGWSTEAFF

V: TRBV4-2
J: TRBJ1-5
D: .
size: many
DNA: TGTGCCAGCAGCCAAGATCAAGGGGACAACATGATTTGGCCCCAGCATTTT
CDR3: CASSQDQGDNMIWPQHF

V: TRBV11-2
J: TRBJ1-1
D: TRBD1
size: few
DNA: TGTGCCAGCAGCTTAGTCATTGGGACAGCCGGGGCTGAAGCTTTCTTT
CDR3: CASSLVIGTAGAEAFF

V: TRBV7-3
J: TRBJ2-2
D: .
size: few
DNA: TGTGCCAGCAGCCCGAGGGCCGGGGCGGTATCCGGGGAGCTGTTTTTT
CDR3: CASSPRAGAVSGELFF

V: TRBV4-1
J: TRBJ2-6
D: TRBD2
size: many
DNA: TGCGCCAGCAGCCAAGAAGTCAGACTAGCGTACGGGGCCAACGTCCTGACTTTC
CDR3: CASSQEVRLAYGANVLTF

V: TRBV6-5
J: TRBJ2-7
D: .
size: .
DNA: TGTGCCAGCAGCTACTCGGGGTCGGGGCTGTCAGACAGGGAGCAGTACTTC
CDR3: CASSYSGSGLSDREQYF

V: TRBV4-2
J: TRBJ2-7
D: .
size: .
DNA: TGTGCCAGCAGCCAAGATCTCCCGGGCGGGAAAGGATACGAGCAGTACTTC
CDR3: CASSQDLPGGKGYEQYF

V: TRBV25-1
J: TRBJ2-5
D: .
size: many
DNA: TGTGCCAGCAGCGGAGGGTTGGAGACCCAGTACTTC
CDR3: CASSGGLETQYF

V: TRBV18
J: TRBJ1-6
D: .
size: .
DNA: TGTGCCAGCTCACACGGGGACCAATTCCAACCCCTCCACTTT
CDR3: CASSHGDQFQPLHF

V: TRBV4-1
J: TRBJ2-7
D: .
size: .
DNA: TGCGCCAGCAGCCACCAGGACAGCTCCTACGAGCAGTACTTC
CDR3: CASSHQDSSYEQYF

V: TRBV7-2
J: TRBJ2-5
D: .
size: .
DNA: TGTGCCAGCAGCAGAATGACTAGGAGGGAGACCCAGTACTTC
CDR3: CASSRMTRRETQYF

V: TRBV11-2
J: TRBJ2-1
D: TRBD2
size: once
DNA: TGTGCCAGCAGCTTGCTAGCGGAGTACAATGAGCAGTTCTTC
CDR3: CASSLLAEYNEQFF